This T cell receptor beta chain was sequenced during a study of molecular identifiers for immune sequencing clone quantification. Study-level results: More than 99% of effector molecules, versus under 1% of naive-cell molecules, belonged to clones above 20 RNA copies.

The CDR3 length is 15 residues. Per the germline V gene, CDR1 is LNHDA and CDR2 is SQIVND (reference sequence). V lost 1 base and J lost 14; bases outside the gene matches: 14. There are many counts of this clonotype. Its antigen is unknown. TCRdb itself ran the PCR reads through MiXCR, one entry per CDR3 protein. This sample yields over 85,000 distinct CDR3 sequences, of which 20% to 25% are seen a single time; 1% to 1.2% belongs to the top ten. The chain is built from TRBV19 and TRBJ2-4, with 7 positions matching TRBD1. The clonotype comes from a human donor in good health. Some libraries in this study had Jurkat cell RNA spiked in. Sequences were obtained from naive CD8+ T cells from blood, with Jurkat cell RNA spiked in. Subset indicated: FACS-sorted CD8+CD4-CCR7+CD45RA+ naive T cells. In DNA, the CDR3 is TGTGCCAGTAGTATAGGACAGGGAGCCTTAGGATTCAAGTACTTC. Protein product: CASSIGQGALGFKYF. Based on the CDR3 plus reference TRBV19 and TRBJ2-4, the full variable domain is DGGITQSPKYLFRKEGQNVTLSCEQNLNHDAMYWYRQDPGQGLRLIYYSQIVNDFQKGDIAEGYSVSREKKESFPLTVTSAQKNPTAFYLCASSIGQGALGFKYFGAGTRLSVL.